This is a list of T cell receptor beta chains from one sample in a study of cytomegalovirus exposure and HLA in healthy donors. The protocol was immunoSEQ multiplex PCR, while the TCRdb copy is restricted to in-frame clones and leaves out a portion. The data show 200,000 or so clones, 84% seen once. Specimen: PBMCs. These receptors were taken from a boy younger than 18 in good health and CMV-seronegative. The CDR3 runs from the conserved cysteine through the conserved F or W. Expanded clones are given a class, and other clones once, few, many or no size at all.

j_call clone_size cdr3_length v_call cdr3_aa
TRBJ2-1 NA 11 TRBV27 CATRRANEQFF
TRBJ1-1 NA 13 TRBV5-4 CASSLNRDTEAFF
TRBJ2-3 NA 14 TRBV30 CAWARGGSTDTQYF
TRBJ2-7 NA 17 TRBV11-2 CASSLRAMLAVTYEQYF
TRBJ2-7 NA 11 TRBV10-3 CAISTGTEQYF
TRBJ2-2 NA 15 TRBV6-5 CASSDSFANTGELFF
TRBJ2-1 NA 19 TRBV5-1 CASSLALGLAGVWGNEQFF
TRBJ1-1 NA 17 TRBV5-4 CASSSPPRQGLNTEAFF
TRBJ2-3 NA 15 TRBV4-1 CASSQDGASTDTQYF
TRBJ2-1 NA 14 TRBV29-1 CSVPRGQRSNEQFF
TRBJ2-1 NA 17 TRBV14 CASSHGTSGRAYNEQFF
TRBJ2-6 NA 17 TRBV9 CASSVGQGRSGANVLTF
TRBJ2-1 NA 12 TRBV11-2 CATAYSYNEQFF
TRBJ2-3 NA 15 TRBV29-1 CSVVTSDPSTDTQYF
TRBJ1-1 NA 13 TRBV6-5 CASGLSVNTEAFF
TRBJ1-1 few 15 TRBV2 CASSVGGTGNTEAFF
TRBJ2-1 many 15 TRBV6-5 CASSYAMGTSNEQFF
TRBJ1-1 few 13 TRBV19 CASSSQGAGEAFF
TRBJ2-1 NA 15 TRBV19 CASSIRLAVNNEQFF
TRBJ2-5 NA 16 TRBV7-6 CASSYRLAGGQETQYF
TRBJ2-5 NA 12 TRBV6-1 CASSDQIETQYF
TRBJ1-5 NA 15 TRBV6-6 CASSPWGGLGGTQHF
TRBJ2-1 NA 11 TRBV29-1 CSARTSNEQFF
TRBJ1-1 NA 14 TRBV6-5 CASSYSRGSTEAFF